This TCR beta chain was profiled in a study of blood T cell repertoires in COVID-19. As for the study in general: From T cells, B-cell-depleted T cells, or PBMCs came the material, which was cDNA or gDNA.

Sequencing used immunoSEQ multiplex PCR; TCRdb keeps in-frame clones, though not all of them. The table has over 250,000 clones, about 87% seen once. Trimming stripped 7 bases from V and 1 base from J, with 13 bases between. CDR3 length: 14 amino acids. Germline loops: CDR1 LNHDA, CDR2 SQIVND (reference sequence). The origin of this receptor is a woman in her 40s who had recovered from COVID-19. The sequencing sample was made of peripheral blood. The chain has TRBV19 and TRBJ1-1, with D tentatively TRBD1 (5 bases). CDR3 nucleotide sequence: TGTGCCAGTACCAATTTGGACACGAACACTGAAGCTTTCTTT. Residues: CASTNLDTNTEAFF. The full variable domain, in which reference TRBV19 and TRBJ1-1 provide the parts outside the CDR3, is DGGITQSPKYLFRKEGQNVTLSCEQNLNHDAMYWYRQDPGQGLRLIYYSQIVNDFQKGDIAEGYSVSREKKESFPLTVTSAQKNPTAFYLCASTNLDTNTEAFFGQGTRLTVV.